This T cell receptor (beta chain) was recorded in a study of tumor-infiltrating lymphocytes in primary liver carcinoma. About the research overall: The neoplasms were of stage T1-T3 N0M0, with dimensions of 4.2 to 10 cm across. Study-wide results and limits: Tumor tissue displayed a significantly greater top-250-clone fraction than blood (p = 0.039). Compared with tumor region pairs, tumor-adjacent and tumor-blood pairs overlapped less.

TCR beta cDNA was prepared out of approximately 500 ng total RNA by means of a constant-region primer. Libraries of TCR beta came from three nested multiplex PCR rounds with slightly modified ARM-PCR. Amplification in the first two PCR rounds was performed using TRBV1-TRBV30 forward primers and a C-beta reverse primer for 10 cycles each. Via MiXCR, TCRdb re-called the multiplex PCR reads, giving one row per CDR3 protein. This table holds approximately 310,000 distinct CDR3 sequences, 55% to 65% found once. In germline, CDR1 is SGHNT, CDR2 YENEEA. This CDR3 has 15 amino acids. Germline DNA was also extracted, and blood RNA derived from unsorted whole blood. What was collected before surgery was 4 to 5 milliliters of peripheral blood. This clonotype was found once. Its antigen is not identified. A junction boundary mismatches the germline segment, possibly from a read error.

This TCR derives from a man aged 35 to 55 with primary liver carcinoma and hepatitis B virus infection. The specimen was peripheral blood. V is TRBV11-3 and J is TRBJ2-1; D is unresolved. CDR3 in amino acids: CASIPDLSSYNERFF. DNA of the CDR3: TGTGCCAGCATCCCTGACCTGAGCTCCTACAATGAGCGGTTCTTC.